Listed here are 12 T cell receptor beta chains from one sample, sequenced in a study of post-analysis software for immune sequencing data. The library was made from cDNA and included unique molecular identifiers. TCRdb recomputed calls from the PCR reads with MiXCR, one row per CDR3 protein. This table holds 600,000 to 750,000 distinct CDR3 sequences, roughly three fifths found once. Their antigens are not known. Study results and caveats: Compared with controls, patients had more of about five TRBV segments, including TRBV5-6, TRBV5-1 and TRBV20-1.

The material sequenced was blood. All receptors come from a girl aged 2-10 years with multiple sclerosis.

The J gene is TRBJ2-1, the V gene TRBV11-3; TRBD2 is a possible D gene (6 bases). The V gene's germline CDR1 is SGHNT and CDR2 YENEEA. The CDR3 length is 13 residues. V was trimmed by 11 bases and J by 2 bases, leaving 13 bases between them. In DNA form, the CDR3 reads TGTGCCGGGGGGAGGCGTACCTACAATGAGCAGTTCTTC. Its protein product is CAGGRRTYNEQFF.

The count of this clonotype is one. V and J are TRBV28 and TRBJ1-1; 7 bases agree with TRBD1. Germline CDR1 reads MDHEN; CDR2 reads SYDVKM. The CDR3 has 15 amino acids. The V gene end was trimmed by 5 bases and the J gene end by 0 bases; junction bases not matched to a gene: 6. In nucleotides, the CDR3 is TGTGCCAGCAGTCCATATGGACAGGTGAACACTGAAGCTTTCTTT. This codes for CASSPYGQVNTEAFF. Complete variable domain (other parts from reference TRBV28 and TRBJ1-1): DVKVTQSSRYLVKRTGEKVFLECVQDMDHENMFWYRQDPGLGLRLIYFSYDVKMKEKGDIPEGYSVSREKKERFSLILESASTNQTSMYLCASSPYGQVNTEAFFGQGTRLTVV.

The rearrangement links TRBV11-2 to TRBJ2-4; tentatively, D is TRBD2 (6 bases). CDR1 and CDR2 from the germline V gene are SGHAT and FQNNGV. The CDR3 is made up of 16 amino acids. V lost 1 base to trimming and J lost 3 bases, with 13 bases between them. CDR3 bases: TGTGCCAGCAGCTTAGGGGTCCGGGAGAGCAAAAACATTCAGTACTTC. Protein: CASSLGVRESKNIQYF.

This clonotype was counted a few times. This chain uses TRBV2 with TRBJ2-1; 7 nucleotides line up with TRBD2. J gave up 6 bases and V 2 bases, and 7 bases lay outside the gene matches. Germline V gene sequence: CDR1 SNHLY, CDR2 FYNNEI. This CDR3 is 15 amino acids long. This CDR3 reads CASSELGGSGNEQFF. The CDR3 region has the DNA TGTGCCAGCAGTGAATTGGGGGGGTCAGGCAATGAGCAGTTCTTC.

There are a few counts of this clonotype. V and J are TRBV5-6 and TRBJ2-5, with a tentative D call TRBD2 (6 bases). With 2 bases removed from V and 2 bases from J, the gap between germline ends came to 13 bases. The germline CDR1 and CDR2 sequences are SGHDT and YYEEEE. The CDR3 spans 15 residues. CDR3 protein: CASSFTLGGQETQYF. The CDR3 region has the DNA TGTGCCAGCAGCTTTACCCTTGGGGGGCAAGAGACCCAGTACTTC.

V usage is TRBV4-1 and J usage is TRBJ2-7; D is possibly TRBD1 (6 bases). There are 16 residues in the CDR3. Trimming removed 0 bases at V and 5 bases at J, with 17 bases between. From germline, CDR1 is MGHRA and CDR2 YSYEKL. The CDR3 bases are TGCGCCAGCAGCCAAGAGGGGGCGTCGGGGCAGAACGAGCAGTACTTC. It encodes CASSQEGASGQNEQYF.

This sequence joins TRBV4-1 and TRBJ2-5, with 8 bases lining up with TRBD1. The J call is uncertain, as TRBJ2-4 better fits the DNA end. CDR1 is MGHRA and CDR2 is YSYEKL in the germline V gene. The CDR3 runs 17 residues. The CDR3 region is CASSPLGTGNPKNIQYF. CDR3 sequence (DNA): TGCGCCAGCAGCCCCCTTGGGACAGGAAATCCCAAAAACATTCAGTACTTC.

The chain is built from TRBV2 and TRBJ2-1; D not certain. The germline V and J ends were trimmed by 7 bases and 5 bases, with 12 bases remaining between them. This CDR3 has 13 amino acids. Germline V gene data show CDR1 as SNHLY and CDR2 as FYNNEI. As DNA, the CDR3 is TGTGCCAGCATCGATTGGCCAAACAATGAGCAGTTCTTC. It yields the protein CASIDWPNNEQFF.

DNA of the CDR3: TGTGCCATAACGCTGGACAGGGCCGCAGATACGCAGTATTTT. Translated, it gives CAITLDRAADTQYF. The chain has TRBV12-3 or TRBV12-4 and TRBJ2-3; 8 bases are shared with TRBD1. The CDR3 has 14 amino acids. J lost 4 bases, V lost 10 bases, and 10 bases had no gene match.

The CDR3 DNA is TGTGCCAGCACCAGACAGGGGGCACGTGGCTACACCTTC. Encoded protein: CASTRQGARGYTF. This sequence joins TRBV12-3 or TRBV12-4 and TRBJ1-2; 10 bases fit TRBD1. CDR3 length: 13 amino acids. Trimming removed 7 bases from V and 7 bases from J; junction bases left unmatched: 6.

J is TRBJ2-2 and V is TRBV10-2; 13 nucleotides match TRBD2. V shed 8 bases, J shed 6 bases, and the junction held 6 bases outside the gene matches. CDR1 and CDR2 from the germline V gene are WSHSY and SAAADI. This CDR3 has 15 amino acids. The CDR3 DNA reads TGCGCCAGCGGTGGACTAGCGGGAGCCTCCGGGGAGCTGTTTTTT. Its translation: CASGGLAGASGELFF.

This chain joins TRBV20-1 and TRBJ1-5; TRBD1 matches 9 bases. Germline CDR1 and CDR2: DFQATT and SNEGSKA (reference sequence). CDR3 length equals 13 residues. V lost 6 bases, J lost 5 bases, and 5 bases stayed unmatched. The CDR3 reads CSAQTGGDQPQHF. DNA for the CDR3: TGCAGTGCCCAGACAGGGGGGGATCAGCCCCAGCATTTT.